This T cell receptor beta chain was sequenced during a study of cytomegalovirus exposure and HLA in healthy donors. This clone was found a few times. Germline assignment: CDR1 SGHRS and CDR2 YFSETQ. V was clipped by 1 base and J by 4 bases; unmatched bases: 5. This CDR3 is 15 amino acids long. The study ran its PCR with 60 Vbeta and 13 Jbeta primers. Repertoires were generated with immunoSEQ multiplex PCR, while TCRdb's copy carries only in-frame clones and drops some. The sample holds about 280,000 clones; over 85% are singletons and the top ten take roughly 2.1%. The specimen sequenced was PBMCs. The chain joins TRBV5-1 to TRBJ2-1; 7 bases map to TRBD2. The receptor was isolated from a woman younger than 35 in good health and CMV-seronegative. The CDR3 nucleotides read TGCGCCAGCAGCTTGTTGGCGGGGGATTACAATGAGCAGTTCTTC. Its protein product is CASSLLAGDYNEQFF.